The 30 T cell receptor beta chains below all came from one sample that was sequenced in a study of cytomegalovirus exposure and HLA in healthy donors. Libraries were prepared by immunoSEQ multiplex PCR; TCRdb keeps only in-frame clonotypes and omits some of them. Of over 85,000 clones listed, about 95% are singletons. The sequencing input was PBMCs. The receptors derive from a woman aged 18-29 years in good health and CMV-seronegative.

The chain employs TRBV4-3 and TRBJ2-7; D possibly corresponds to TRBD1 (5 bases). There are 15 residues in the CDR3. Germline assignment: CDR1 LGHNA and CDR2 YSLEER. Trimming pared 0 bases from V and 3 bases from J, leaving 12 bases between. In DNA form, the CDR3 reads TGCGCCAGCAGCCAAGACGACAGTTACATCTACGAGCAGTACTTC. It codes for CASSQDDSYIYEQYF.

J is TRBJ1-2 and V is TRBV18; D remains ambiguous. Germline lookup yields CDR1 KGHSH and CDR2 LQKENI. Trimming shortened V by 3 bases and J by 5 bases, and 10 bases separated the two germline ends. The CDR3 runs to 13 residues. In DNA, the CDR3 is TGTGCCAGCTCACCTTGGACTGGATATGGCTACACCTTC. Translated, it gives CASSPWTGYGYTF. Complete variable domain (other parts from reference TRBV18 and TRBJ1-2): NAGVMQNPRHLVRRRGQEARLRCSPMKGHSHVYWYRQLPEEGLKFMVYLQKENIIDESGMPKERFSAEFPKEGPSILRIQQVVRGDSAAYFCASSPWTGYGYTFGSGTRLTVV.

The CDR3 sequence is CALSQGGNGYTF. The CDR3 DNA reads TGTGCCCTAAGCCAGGGGGGCAATGGCTACACCTTC. The chain uses TRBV30 and TRBJ1-2; 7 nucleotides agree with TRBD1. The CDR3 is 12 residues long. CDR1 and CDR2 (germline): GTSNPN, SVGIG (reference sequence). V shed 8 bases, J shed 6 bases, and the junction held 9 bases outside the gene matches.

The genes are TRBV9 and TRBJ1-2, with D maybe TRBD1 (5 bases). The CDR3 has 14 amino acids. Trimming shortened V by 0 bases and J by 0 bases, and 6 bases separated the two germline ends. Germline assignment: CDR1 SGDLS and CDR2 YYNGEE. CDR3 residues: CASSVGGSNYGYTF. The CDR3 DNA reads TGTGCCAGCAGCGTAGGGGGCTCTAACTATGGCTACACCTTC.

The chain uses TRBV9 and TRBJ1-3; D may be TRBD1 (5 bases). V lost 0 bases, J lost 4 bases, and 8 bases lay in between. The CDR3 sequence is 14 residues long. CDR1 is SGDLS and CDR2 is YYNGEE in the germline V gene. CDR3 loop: CASSVVGVGNTIYF. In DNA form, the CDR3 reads TGTGCCAGCAGCGTAGTAGGGGTGGGAAACACCATATATTTT.

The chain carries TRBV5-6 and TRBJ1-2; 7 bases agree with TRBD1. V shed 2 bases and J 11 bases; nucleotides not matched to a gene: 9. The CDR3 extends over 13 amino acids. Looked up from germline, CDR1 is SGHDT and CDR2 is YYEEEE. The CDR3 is CASSLLGQARYTF. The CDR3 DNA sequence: TGTGCCAGCAGCTTACTCGGACAGGCAAGATACACCTTC.

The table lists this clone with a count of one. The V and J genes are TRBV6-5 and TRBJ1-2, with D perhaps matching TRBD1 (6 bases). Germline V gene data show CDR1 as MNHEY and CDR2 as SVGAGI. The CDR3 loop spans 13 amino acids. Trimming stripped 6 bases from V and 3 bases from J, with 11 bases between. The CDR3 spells CASRKDSHYGYTF. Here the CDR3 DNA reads TGTGCCAGCAGGAAGGACAGTCACTATGGCTACACCTTC.

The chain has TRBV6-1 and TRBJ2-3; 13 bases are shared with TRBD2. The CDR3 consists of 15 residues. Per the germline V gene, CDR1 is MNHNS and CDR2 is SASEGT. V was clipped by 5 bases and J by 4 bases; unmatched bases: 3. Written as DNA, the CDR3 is TGTGCCAGCAGTATACTAGCGGGGGGGCCAGATACGCAGTATTTT. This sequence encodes CASSILAGGPDTQYF.

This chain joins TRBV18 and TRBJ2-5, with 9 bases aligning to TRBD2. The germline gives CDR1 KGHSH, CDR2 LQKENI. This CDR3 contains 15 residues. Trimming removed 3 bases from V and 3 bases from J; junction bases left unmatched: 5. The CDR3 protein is CASSPPGLAKETQYF. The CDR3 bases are TGTGCCAGCTCACCGCCGGGACTAGCTAAAGAGACCCAGTACTTC. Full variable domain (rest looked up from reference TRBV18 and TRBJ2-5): NAGVMQNPRHLVRRRGQEARLRCSPMKGHSHVYWYRQLPEEGLKFMVYLQKENIIDESGMPKERFSAEFPKEGPSILRIQQVVRGDSAAYFCASSPPGLAKETQYFGPGTRLLVL.

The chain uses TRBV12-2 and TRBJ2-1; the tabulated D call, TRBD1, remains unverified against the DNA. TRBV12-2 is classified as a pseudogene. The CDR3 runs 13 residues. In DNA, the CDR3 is TGTGCAAGTCGCTTAGCGGGCCGGCATGAGCAGTTCTTC. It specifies CASRLAGRHEQFF.

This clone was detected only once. CDR3 sequence reads: CASRLLAAAYEQYF. The CDR3 nucleotides are TGTGCCAGCAGACTATTAGCGGCAGCCTACGAGCAGTACTTC. The gene calls are TRBV6-1 and TRBJ2-7; tentative D call: TRBD2 (6 bases). The CDR3 loop spans 14 amino acids. V was clipped by 6 bases and J by 2 bases, with 14 bases between them. Germline V gives CDR1 MNHNS, CDR2 SASEGT.

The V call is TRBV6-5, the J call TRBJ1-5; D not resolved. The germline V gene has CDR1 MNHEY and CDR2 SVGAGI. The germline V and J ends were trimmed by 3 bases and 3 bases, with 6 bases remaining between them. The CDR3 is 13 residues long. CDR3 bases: TGTGCCAGCAGTTATGGCAACAATCAGCCCCAGCATTTT. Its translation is CASSYGNNQPQHF.

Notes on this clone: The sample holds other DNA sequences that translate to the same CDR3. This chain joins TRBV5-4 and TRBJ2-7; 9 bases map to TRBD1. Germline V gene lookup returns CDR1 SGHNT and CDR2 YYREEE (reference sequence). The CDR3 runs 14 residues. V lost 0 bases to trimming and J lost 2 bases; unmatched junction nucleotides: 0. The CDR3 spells CASSLGQGAYEQYF. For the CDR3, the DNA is TGTGCCAGCAGCTTGGGACAGGGGGCCTACGAGCAGTACTTC.

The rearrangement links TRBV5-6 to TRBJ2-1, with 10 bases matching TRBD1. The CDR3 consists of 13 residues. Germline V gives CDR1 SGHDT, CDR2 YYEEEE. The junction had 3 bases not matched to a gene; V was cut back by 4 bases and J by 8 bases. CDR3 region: CASSMGQGHEQFF. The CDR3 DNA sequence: TGTGCCAGCAGCATGGGACAGGGGCATGAGCAGTTCTTC. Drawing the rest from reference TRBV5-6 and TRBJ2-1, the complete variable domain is DAGVTQSPTHLIKTRGQQVTLRCSPKSGHDTVSWYQQALGQGPQFIFQYYEEEERQRGNFPDRFSGHQFPNYSSELNVNALLLGDSALYLCASSMGQGHEQFFGPGTRLTVL.

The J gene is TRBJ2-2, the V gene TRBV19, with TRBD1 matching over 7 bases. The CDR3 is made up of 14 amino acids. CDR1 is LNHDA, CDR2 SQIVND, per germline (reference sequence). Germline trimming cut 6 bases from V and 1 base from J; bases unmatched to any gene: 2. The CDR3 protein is CASRWTGNTGELFF. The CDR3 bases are TGTGCCAGTAGGTGGACAGGGAACACCGGGGAGCTGTTTTTT.

The CDR3 protein is CASSPAGSGNIQYF. The CDR3 region has the DNA TGTGCCAGCAGCCCAGCGGGGAGTGGAAACATTCAGTACTTC. The V call is TRBV7-8, the J call TRBJ2-4; 7 bases agree with TRBD2. The CDR3 is made up of 14 amino acids. Per the germline V gene, CDR1 is SGHVS and CDR2 is FQNEAQ. V gave up 5 bases and J gave up 6 bases; unmatched junction bases: 7.

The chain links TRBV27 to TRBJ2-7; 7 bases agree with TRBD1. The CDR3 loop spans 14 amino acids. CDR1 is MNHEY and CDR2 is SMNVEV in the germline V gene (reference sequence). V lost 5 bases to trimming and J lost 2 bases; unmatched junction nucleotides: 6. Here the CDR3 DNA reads TGTGCCAGCAGTCCACGGGACAGCACCTACGAGCAGTACTTC. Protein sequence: CASSPRDSTYEQYF.

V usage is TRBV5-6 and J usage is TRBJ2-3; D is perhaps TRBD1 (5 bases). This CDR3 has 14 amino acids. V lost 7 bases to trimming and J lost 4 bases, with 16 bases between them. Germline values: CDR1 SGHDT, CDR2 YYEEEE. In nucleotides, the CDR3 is TGTGCCAGCGGGGCGGCAGGCCGAGCAGATACGCAGTATTTT. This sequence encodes CASGAAGRADTQYF.

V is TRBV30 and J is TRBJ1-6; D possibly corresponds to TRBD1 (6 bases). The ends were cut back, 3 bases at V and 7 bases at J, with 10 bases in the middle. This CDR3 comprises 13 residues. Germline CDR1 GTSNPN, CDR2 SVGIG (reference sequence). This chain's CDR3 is CAWRGGWNSPLHF. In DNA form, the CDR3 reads TGTGCCTGGAGAGGGGGTTGGAATTCACCCCTCCACTTT.

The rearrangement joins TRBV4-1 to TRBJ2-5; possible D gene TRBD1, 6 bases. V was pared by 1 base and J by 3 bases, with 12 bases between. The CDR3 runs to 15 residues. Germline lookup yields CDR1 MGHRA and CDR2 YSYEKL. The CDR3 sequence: CASSQVLRTEETQYF. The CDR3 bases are TGCGCCAGCAGCCAAGTCTTACGGACAGAAGAGACCCAGTACTTC.

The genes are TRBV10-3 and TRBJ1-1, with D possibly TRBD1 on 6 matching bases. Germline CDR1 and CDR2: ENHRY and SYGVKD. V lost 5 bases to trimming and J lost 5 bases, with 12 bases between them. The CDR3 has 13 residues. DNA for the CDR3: TGTGCCATCAGTAAAACAGGGCGGACTGAAGCTTTCTTT. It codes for CAISKTGRTEAFF.

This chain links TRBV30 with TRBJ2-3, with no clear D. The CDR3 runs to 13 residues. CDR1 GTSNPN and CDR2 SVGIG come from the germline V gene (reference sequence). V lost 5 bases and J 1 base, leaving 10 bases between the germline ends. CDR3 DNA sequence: TGTGCCTGGGGAGTGAAAGGCACAGATACGCAGTATTTT. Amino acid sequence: CAWGVKGTDTQYF.

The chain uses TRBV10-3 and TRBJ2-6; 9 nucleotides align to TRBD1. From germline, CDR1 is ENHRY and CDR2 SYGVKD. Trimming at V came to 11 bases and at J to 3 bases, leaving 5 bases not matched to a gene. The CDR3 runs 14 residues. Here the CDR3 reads CAAQGAYGANVLTF. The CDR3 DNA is TGTGCCGCACAGGGGGCTTATGGGGCCAACGTCCTGACTTTC.

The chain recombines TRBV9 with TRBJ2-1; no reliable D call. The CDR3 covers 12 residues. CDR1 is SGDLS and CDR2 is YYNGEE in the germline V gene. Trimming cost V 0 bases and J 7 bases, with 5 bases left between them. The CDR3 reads CASSVAVNEQFF. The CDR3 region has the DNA TGTGCCAGCAGCGTAGCTGTGAATGAGCAGTTCTTC.

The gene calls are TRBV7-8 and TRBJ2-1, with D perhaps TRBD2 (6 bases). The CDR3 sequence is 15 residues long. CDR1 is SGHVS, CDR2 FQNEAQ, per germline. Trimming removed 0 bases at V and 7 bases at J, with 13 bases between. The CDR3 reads CASSLAEGPLNEQFF. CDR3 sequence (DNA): TGTGCCAGCAGCTTAGCGGAGGGGCCCCTTAATGAGCAGTTCTTC.

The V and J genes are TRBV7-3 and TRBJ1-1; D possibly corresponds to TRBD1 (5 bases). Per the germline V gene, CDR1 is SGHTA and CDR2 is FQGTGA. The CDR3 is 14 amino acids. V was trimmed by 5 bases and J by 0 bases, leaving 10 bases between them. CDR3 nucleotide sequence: TGTGCCAGCAGCCCCCAGGGCTTGAACACTGAAGCTTTCTTT. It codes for CASSPQGLNTEAFF.

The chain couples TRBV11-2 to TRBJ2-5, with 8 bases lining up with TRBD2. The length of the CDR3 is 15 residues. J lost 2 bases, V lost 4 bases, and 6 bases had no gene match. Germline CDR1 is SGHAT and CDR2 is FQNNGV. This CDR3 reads CASSSNSGGQETQYF. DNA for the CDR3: TGTGCCAGCAGCTCGAACAGCGGGGGACAAGAGACCCAGTACTTC.

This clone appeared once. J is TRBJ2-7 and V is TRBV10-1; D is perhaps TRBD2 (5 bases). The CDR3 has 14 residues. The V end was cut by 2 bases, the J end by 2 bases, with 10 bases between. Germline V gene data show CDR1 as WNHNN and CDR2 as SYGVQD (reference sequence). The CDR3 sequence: CASSEPGVPYEQYF. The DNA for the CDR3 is TGCGCCAGCAGTGAGCCCGGGGTACCCTACGAGCAGTACTTC.

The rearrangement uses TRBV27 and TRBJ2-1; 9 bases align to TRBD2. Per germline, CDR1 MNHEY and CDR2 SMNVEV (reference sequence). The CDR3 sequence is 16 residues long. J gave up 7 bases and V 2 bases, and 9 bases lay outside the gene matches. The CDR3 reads CASSLVSAGGVNEQFF. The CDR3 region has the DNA TGTGCCAGCAGTTTAGTCTCGGCGGGAGGGGTGAATGAGCAGTTCTTC.

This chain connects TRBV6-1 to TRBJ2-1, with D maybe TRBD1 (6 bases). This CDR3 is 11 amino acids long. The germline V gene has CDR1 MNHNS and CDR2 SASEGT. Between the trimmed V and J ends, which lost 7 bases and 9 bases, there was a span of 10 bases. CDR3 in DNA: TGTGCCAGCACCGCAGGGGTTGAGCAGTTCTTC. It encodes CASTAGVEQFF.